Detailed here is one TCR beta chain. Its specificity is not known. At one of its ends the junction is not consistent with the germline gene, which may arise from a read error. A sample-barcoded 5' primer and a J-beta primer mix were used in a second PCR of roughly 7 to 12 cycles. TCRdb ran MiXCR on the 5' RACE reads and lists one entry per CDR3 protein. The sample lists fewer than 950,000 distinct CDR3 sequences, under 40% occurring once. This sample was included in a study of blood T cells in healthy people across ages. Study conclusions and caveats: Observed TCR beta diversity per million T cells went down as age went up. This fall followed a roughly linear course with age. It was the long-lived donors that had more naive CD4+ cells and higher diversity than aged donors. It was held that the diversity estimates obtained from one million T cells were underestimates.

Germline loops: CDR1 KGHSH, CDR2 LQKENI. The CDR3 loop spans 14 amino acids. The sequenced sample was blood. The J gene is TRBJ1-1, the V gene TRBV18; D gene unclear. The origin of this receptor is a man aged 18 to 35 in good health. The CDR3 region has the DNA TGTGCCAGCTCACCACAGGGCGAGAACGCTGAAGCTTTCTTT. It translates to CASSPQGENAEAFF.